This TCR beta chain comes out of a study of T cells in localized non-small cell lung cancer. As concerns this clone: Antigen specificity is unknown.

Germline values: CDR1 MNHGY, CDR2 SAAAGT. This CDR3 contains 15 residues. Trimming stripped 6 bases from V and 1 base from J, with 14 bases between. Only in-frame clones appear in the TCRdb table, and some are missing; sequencing was by immunoSEQ multiplex PCR. The sample contains 4,800 or so clones, about 33% of which appear only once. Study-wide points: The study found T cell clonality highest in uninvolved adjacent lung, above tumor. Heterogeneity remains possible, as sequencing covered one tumor region only. Increased T cell density in blood showed an association with longer overall survival.

J is TRBJ2-3 and V is TRBV6-8; D gene uncertain. This material consisted of lung tumor tissue, taken before any cancer treatment. The TCR sequence derives from a woman aged 40-69 years with stage II squamous cell lung carcinoma. The CDR3 DNA sequence: TGTGCCAGCAGCCCAACTACGATCCGCACAGATACGCAGTATTTT. This gives the protein CASSPTTIRTDTQYF.